These T cell receptor beta chains were read from a single sample in a study of blood T cell repertoires in COVID-19. This table comes from immunoSEQ multiplex PCR, and its TCRdb copy is limited to in-frame clones, with some not included. The data show just under 90,000 clones, 70% to 90% seen once. The sample was peripheral blood. These receptors all stem from a woman aged 80 or over with acute or convalescent COVID-19. Each CDR3 is given with its conserved first and last residue. Each record gives: V gene, J gene, CDR3 protein.

V gene: TRBV5-1
J gene: TRBJ2-7
CDR3 protein: CASSLAFAGGSYEQYF

V gene: TRBV4-3
J gene: TRBJ1-6
CDR3 protein: CASSQDQAGNSPLHF

V gene: TRBV19
J gene: TRBJ1-1
CDR3 protein: CASSQQVNTEAFF

V gene: TRBV7-2
J gene: TRBJ1-1
CDR3 protein: CASSPGGAPTEAFF

V gene: TRBV5-4
J gene: TRBJ1-2
CDR3 protein: CASSAGYGYTF

V gene: TRBV18
J gene: TRBJ2-5
CDR3 protein: CASSRGTSPEETQYF

V gene: TRBV7-2
J gene: TRBJ1-2
CDR3 protein: CASSSTGFYGYTF

V gene: TRBV5-6
J gene: TRBJ1-5
CDR3 protein: CASSFGQGGQPQHF

V gene: TRBV29-1
J gene: TRBJ1-2
CDR3 protein: CSVYGVYGYTF

V gene: TRBV7-6
J gene: TRBJ2-7
CDR3 protein: CASSRRTGQTYEQYF

V gene: TRBV19
J gene: TRBJ1-5
CDR3 protein: CASRAPGQNNQPQHF

V gene: TRBV7-2
J gene: TRBJ1-5
CDR3 protein: CASSFFVGVGRINQPQHF

V gene: TRBV25-1
J gene: TRBJ1-1
CDR3 protein: CASTRVGQGNTEAFF

V gene: TRBV19
J gene: TRBJ2-4
CDR3 protein: CASSIGWGVNDIQYF

V gene: TRBV5-5
J gene: TRBJ1-4
CDR3 protein: CASSFQQGDEKLFF

V gene: TRBV7-2
J gene: TRBJ2-1
CDR3 protein: CASSPGLSLGFF

V gene: TRBV25-1
J gene: TRBJ1-1
CDR3 protein: CASSGLGAKGFF

V gene: TRBV5-1
J gene: TRBJ1-2
CDR3 protein: CASSPSGTGGGYTF

V gene: TRBV21-1
J gene: TRBJ2-5
CDR3 protein: CASSLQLINRDRDQETQYF

V gene: TRBV28
J gene: TRBJ2-7
CDR3 protein: CASSLGHTSSYEQYF

V gene: TRBV2
J gene: TRBJ2-1
CDR3 protein: CASSVGSQFF

V gene: TRBV7-2
J gene: TRBJ2-2
CDR3 protein: CASSSRLGAGGELFF

V gene: TRBV5-1
J gene: TRBJ2-2
CDR3 protein: CASSLAPLGDITGELFF

V gene: TRBV6-2/TRBV6-3
J gene: TRBJ2-7
CDR3 protein: CASSFRVHEQYF

V gene: TRBV9
J gene: TRBJ1-6
CDR3 protein: CASSVRSYNSPLHF

V gene: TRBV5-4
J gene: TRBJ2-3
CDR3 protein: CASSFSGTFGDTQYF

V gene: TRBV4-1
J gene: TRBJ1-2
CDR3 protein: CASSQERTAYYGYTF

V gene: TRBV5-1
J gene: TRBJ2-1
CDR3 protein: CASRESFNEQFF

V gene: TRBV18
J gene: TRBJ2-1
CDR3 protein: CASSGGPSSYNEQFF

V gene: TRBV28
J gene: TRBJ1-2
CDR3 protein: CASSLPSYRGPNYGYTF

V gene: TRBV5-1
J gene: TRBJ1-4
CDR3 protein: CASSLSDRGDEKLFF

V gene: TRBV10-3
J gene: TRBJ1-2
CDR3 protein: CAISEQTGTYGYTF

V gene: TRBV2
J gene: TRBJ1-1
CDR3 protein: CASSEQGTPNTEAFF

V gene: TRBV6-6
J gene: TRBJ2-3
CDR3 protein: CASKSGRDTDTQYF

V gene: TRBV19
J gene: TRBJ2-7
CDR3 protein: CASSIDWGGYEQYF

V gene: TRBV19
J gene: TRBJ2-3
CDR3 protein: CASTSTASGVTSTDTQYF

V gene: TRBV10-3
J gene: TRBJ2-2
CDR3 protein: CAIGGGTGELFF

V gene: TRBV7-9
J gene: TRBJ1-6
CDR3 protein: CASSLVGDRGYSPLHF

V gene: TRBV29-1
J gene: TRBJ1-1
CDR3 protein: CSGLRLQGNTEAFF

V gene: TRBV18
J gene: TRBJ1-2
CDR3 protein: CASSQLLGQTTNYGYTF

V gene: TRBV5-1
J gene: TRBJ1-1
CDR3 protein: CASSPGQGSEAFF

V gene: TRBV7-8
J gene: TRBJ1-1
CDR3 protein: CASSFLGTANTEAFF

V gene: TRBV2
J gene: TRBJ1-1
CDR3 protein: CASLNTGTEAFF

V gene: TRBV7-6
J gene: TRBJ2-7
CDR3 protein: CASSLARQGGYEQYF

V gene: TRBV20-1
J gene: TRBJ1-2
CDR3 protein: CSASVRQGQGFYGYTF

V gene: TRBV7-8
J gene: TRBJ2-5
CDR3 protein: CASSSGNQETQYF

V gene: TRBV7-2
J gene: TRBJ1-2
CDR3 protein: CASSFRSGAGDGYTF

V gene: TRBV9
J gene: TRBJ2-2
CDR3 protein: CASSPVSWANTGELFF